These T cell receptor beta chains were read from a single sample in a study. TCRdb analysed the RT-PCR reads with MiXCR anew, one entry per CDR3 protein. The sample consists of hundreds of thousands of distinct CDR3 sequences, 14% of them appearing once. The sequencing sample was made of memory CD4+ T cells from blood. All receptors derive from a female donor in good health, serving as a healthy control. Both conserved end residues are part of each CDR3. A D gene is named only where the DNA matches it firmly. Clone size, where shown, is once, few, many, or a class for clones that have expanded.

clone size	D gene	V gene	J gene	CDR3 DNA	CDR3 protein
.	.	TRBV3-1	TRBJ1-1	TGTGCCAGCAGCCTTGATTTGCGTGACACTGAAGCTTTCTTT	CASSLDLRDTEAFF
.	.	TRBV5-4	TRBJ2-1	TGTGCCAGCAATTTACTCGGGCCCGGTAGTGAGCAGTTCTTC	CASNLLGPGSEQFF
many	TRBD1	TRBV20-1	TRBJ1-6	TGCAGTGCGCCCAGACAGGGGGATTCACCCCTCCACTTT	CSAPRQGDSPLHF
many	TRBD1	TRBV29-1	TRBJ2-7	TGCAGCGTCCGGAAACTGGGACAGGGGAGCGAGCAGTACTTC	CSVRKLGQGSEQYF
few	TRBD1	TRBV7-9	TRBJ2-1	TGTGCCAGCAGCTCCCGCTGGCGGACAGGGGTCGGGGAGCAGTTCTTC	CASSSRWRTGVGEQFF
.	.	TRBV5-5	TRBJ1-6	TGTGCCAGCAGCTTGATGTGGGACATTGTCTCACCCCTCCACTTT	CASSLMWDIVSPLHF
.	TRBD1	TRBV7-2	TRBJ1-5	TGTGCCAGCAGCTTAGCACTTCCCGGGACAGGGCATCAGCCCCAGCATTTT	CASSLALPGTGHQPQHF
few	TRBD2	TRBV11-2	TRBJ2-1	TGTGCCAGCAGCCTCCCGGGGGACTCTAGCGGGAACAATGAGCAGTTCTTC	CASSLPGDSSGNNEQFF
.	.	TRBV24-1	TRBJ2-1	TGTGCCACCTCCTCAGAGTTCTACAATGAGCAGTTCTTC	CATSSEFYNEQFF
few	.	TRBV27	TRBJ1-1	TGTGCCAGCAGTTTATGGGGGGCGGACACTGAAGCTTTCTTT	CASSLWGADTEAFF
.	TRBD1	TRBV6-5	TRBJ2-7	TGTGCCAGCAGTCAGACGAGACAGGGGAAGAGCTCCTACGAGCAGTACTTC	CASSQTRQGKSSYEQYF
many	.	TRBV7-9	TRBJ1-5	TGTGCCAGCAGCTTAGGGCACAATCAGCCCCAGCATTTT	CASSLGHNQPQHF
many	TRBD2	TRBV5-7	TRBJ2-1	TGTGCCAGCAGCTCGGTTAGCGGGACATACAATGAGCAGTTCTTC	CASSSVSGTYNEQFF
many	.	TRBV29-1	TRBJ1-2	TGCAGCGTTACAATCGACAGGTCTGGCTACACCTTC	CSVTIDRSGYTF
.	.	TRBV12-3/TRBV12-4	TRBJ2-7	TGTGCCAGCAGTTTAGAACAGGATGACGAGCAGTACTTC	CASSLEQDDEQYF
few	.	TRBV20-1	TRBJ2-1	TGCAGTGCCATTCGAGATGAGCAGTTCTTC	CSAIRDEQFF
many	.	TRBV7-8	TRBJ2-1	TGTGCCAGCAGCTTAGAAGTTTTGTTTTTATCTATCAATGAGCAGTTCTTC	CASSLEVLFLSINEQFF
many	TRBD2	TRBV7-3	TRBJ2-1	TGTGCCAGCAGCCCTCCGGGACTAGCGGACTTGCGGGAGCAGTTCTTC	CASSPPGLADLREQFF
many	TRBD1	TRBV12-3/TRBV12-4	TRBJ1-2	TGTGCCAGCACTACGGGACAGGGTGTAGGGGGCTACACCTTC	CASTTGQGVGGYTF
many	.	TRBV6-5	TRBJ1-1	TGTGCCAGCAGTTACGAGATGAACACTGAAGCTTTCTTT	CASSYEMNTEAFF
few	.	TRBV15	TRBJ2-2	TGTGCCACCAGCAGAGTCGGAGCGAACACCGGGGAGCTGTTTTTT	CATSRVGANTGELFF
many	.	TRBV5-1	TRBJ2-1	TGCGCCAGCAGCTTGGCCCCCGGCAACAACAATGAGCAGTTCTTC	CASSLAPGNNNEQFF
.	TRBD2	TRBV4-1	TRBJ2-5	TGCGCCAGCAGCCCCAACCTAGCGGTCCAAGAGACCCAGTACTTC	CASSPNLAVQETQYF
many	.	TRBV5-1	TRBJ2-2	TGCGCCAGCAGCGCGACAGCGATGAACACCGGGGAGCTGTTTTTT	CASSATAMNTGELFF
many	TRBD2	TRBV5-6	TRBJ2-3	TGTGCCAGCCGACTAGCGGATACGCAGTATTTT	CASRLADTQYF
few	TRBD1	TRBV5-1	TRBJ2-7	TGCGCCAGCAGACCGACAGGGGGCCAGCTCGAGCAGTACTTC	CASRPTGGQLEQYF
.	.	TRBV7-3	TRBJ1-3	TGTGCCAGCAGCTTAAATGCCCCAGGGAATGGAAACACCATATATTTT	CASSLNAPGNGNTIYF
many	.	TRBV12-3/TRBV12-4	TRBJ1-1	TGTGCCAGCAGCACGCAGGTTGACACTGAAGCTTTCTTT	CASSTQVDTEAFF
.	TRBD1	TRBV9	TRBJ1-2	TGTGCCAGCAGCCCGCCGTGGGGACAGGGCTCTGGCTACACCTTC	CASSPPWGQGSGYTF
.	.	TRBV20-1	TRBJ1-5	TGCAGTGCTAGCGCAGGGACACTTGGCGATCAGCCCCAGCATTTT	CSASAGTLGDQPQHF
.	.	TRBV20-1	TRBJ2-1	TGCAGTGCTTCTTCCCCTAATGAGCAGTTCTTC	CSASSPNEQFF
.	.	TRBV28	TRBJ2-7	TGTGCCAGCATTGGCTTCACCTACGAGCAGTACTTC	CASIGFTYEQYF
many	.	TRBV7-3	TRBJ2-5	TGTGCCAGCAGCTTAGTGGGGGGCACCCAAGAGACCCAGTACTTC	CASSLVGGTQETQYF
few	.	TRBV6-2/TRBV6-3	TRBJ1-5	TGTGCCAGCAGTTACTCTACGACGGGGGGATATAGCAATCAGCCCCAGCATTTT	CASSYSTTGGYSNQPQHF
many	.	TRBV6-6	TRBJ1-4	TGTGCCAGCAGTTACCGGGCCGCCTGGCTGTTTTTT	CASSYRAAWLFF
many	TRBD1	TRBV20-1	TRBJ2-7	TGCAGTGCCCACGCCTCCGGGACAGGGAGGTGGGTGGTGGGCGAGCAGTACTTC	CSAHASGTGRWVVGEQYF
few	.	TRBV6-2/TRBV6-3	TRBJ1-1	TGTGCCAGCAGTTCCCATACTTGGACTGAAGCTTTCTTT	CASSSHTWTEAFF
.	TRBD1	TRBV6-6	TRBJ2-7	TGTGCCAGCAGCATCAGTCGGGACAGGGGGCCCTACGAGCAGTACTTC	CASSISRDRGPYEQYF
few	.	TRBV5-1	TRBJ2-1	TGCGCCAGCAGCTTGGGGGGGGGGCGCTTGTACAATGAGCAGTTCTTC	CASSLGGGRLYNEQFF
many	.	TRBV30	TRBJ2-2	TGTGCCTGGACAGGGGAATTCACCGGGGAGCTGTTTTTT	CAWTGEFTGELFF
.	.	TRBV7-3	TRBJ1-2	TGTGCCAGCAGCCCCGGGGGCCGGGGATCGGGCTACACCTTC	CASSPGGRGSGYTF
few	.	TRBV27	TRBJ2-5	TGTGCCAGCAGCGGCCATATGAAAGAGACCCAGTACTTC	CASSGHMKETQYF